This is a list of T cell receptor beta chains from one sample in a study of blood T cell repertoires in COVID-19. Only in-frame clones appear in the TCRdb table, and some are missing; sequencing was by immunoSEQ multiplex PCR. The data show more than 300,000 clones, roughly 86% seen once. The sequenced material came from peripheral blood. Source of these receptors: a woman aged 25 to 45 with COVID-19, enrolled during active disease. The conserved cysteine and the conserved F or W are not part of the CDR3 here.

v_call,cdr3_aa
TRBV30,AWKVRWGPLSGANVLT
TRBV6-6,ASTHLTSAGELF
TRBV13,ASSLGGQGIGTQY
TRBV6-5,ASSPAGSSSYEQY
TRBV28,ASSPSTGMNGYT
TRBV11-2,ASSLGGGSTEKLF
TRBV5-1,ASSSWTDNEQY
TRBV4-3,ASSQDFTGYNEKLF
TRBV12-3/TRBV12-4,ASSYSSTDTQY
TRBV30,AWSVPGEREKLF
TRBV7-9,ASSPPGLAGNEQF
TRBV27,ASSPLHPTSGVNTGELF
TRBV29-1,SPGQGNSPLH
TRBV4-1,ASSPGYNEQF
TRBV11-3,ASSLGGSLSNEQF
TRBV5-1,ASSLAGTDYGYT
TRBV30,AWSGRLVRYNSPLH
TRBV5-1,ASSPRGIGTEAF
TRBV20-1,SAQSAPEQY
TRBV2,ASTPGQGRGDTQY
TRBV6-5,ASRGGHSNQPQH
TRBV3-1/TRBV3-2,ASSQAPEISEQY
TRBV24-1,ATSDGGVGEQY
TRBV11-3,ASSLGAGFSLETQY
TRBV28,ASSLTPVGETQY
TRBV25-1,ASRTGWTEAF
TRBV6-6,ASREQGLKAF
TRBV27,ASSYDRGTRETQY
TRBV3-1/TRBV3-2,ASSRASDTQY
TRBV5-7,ASSGGQYGYT
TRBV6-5,ASRRAGGPTNEQF
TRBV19,ASSIQGAQETQY
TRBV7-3,ASSWPGATEAF
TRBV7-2,ASSPQGLSTDTQY
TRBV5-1,ASSPEAVNSPLH
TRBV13,ASSLAGGRGAYEQY
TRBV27,ASSLQGADGYT
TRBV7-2,ASSAPGTSGTTDTQY
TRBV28,ASSSTPTGVYSPLH